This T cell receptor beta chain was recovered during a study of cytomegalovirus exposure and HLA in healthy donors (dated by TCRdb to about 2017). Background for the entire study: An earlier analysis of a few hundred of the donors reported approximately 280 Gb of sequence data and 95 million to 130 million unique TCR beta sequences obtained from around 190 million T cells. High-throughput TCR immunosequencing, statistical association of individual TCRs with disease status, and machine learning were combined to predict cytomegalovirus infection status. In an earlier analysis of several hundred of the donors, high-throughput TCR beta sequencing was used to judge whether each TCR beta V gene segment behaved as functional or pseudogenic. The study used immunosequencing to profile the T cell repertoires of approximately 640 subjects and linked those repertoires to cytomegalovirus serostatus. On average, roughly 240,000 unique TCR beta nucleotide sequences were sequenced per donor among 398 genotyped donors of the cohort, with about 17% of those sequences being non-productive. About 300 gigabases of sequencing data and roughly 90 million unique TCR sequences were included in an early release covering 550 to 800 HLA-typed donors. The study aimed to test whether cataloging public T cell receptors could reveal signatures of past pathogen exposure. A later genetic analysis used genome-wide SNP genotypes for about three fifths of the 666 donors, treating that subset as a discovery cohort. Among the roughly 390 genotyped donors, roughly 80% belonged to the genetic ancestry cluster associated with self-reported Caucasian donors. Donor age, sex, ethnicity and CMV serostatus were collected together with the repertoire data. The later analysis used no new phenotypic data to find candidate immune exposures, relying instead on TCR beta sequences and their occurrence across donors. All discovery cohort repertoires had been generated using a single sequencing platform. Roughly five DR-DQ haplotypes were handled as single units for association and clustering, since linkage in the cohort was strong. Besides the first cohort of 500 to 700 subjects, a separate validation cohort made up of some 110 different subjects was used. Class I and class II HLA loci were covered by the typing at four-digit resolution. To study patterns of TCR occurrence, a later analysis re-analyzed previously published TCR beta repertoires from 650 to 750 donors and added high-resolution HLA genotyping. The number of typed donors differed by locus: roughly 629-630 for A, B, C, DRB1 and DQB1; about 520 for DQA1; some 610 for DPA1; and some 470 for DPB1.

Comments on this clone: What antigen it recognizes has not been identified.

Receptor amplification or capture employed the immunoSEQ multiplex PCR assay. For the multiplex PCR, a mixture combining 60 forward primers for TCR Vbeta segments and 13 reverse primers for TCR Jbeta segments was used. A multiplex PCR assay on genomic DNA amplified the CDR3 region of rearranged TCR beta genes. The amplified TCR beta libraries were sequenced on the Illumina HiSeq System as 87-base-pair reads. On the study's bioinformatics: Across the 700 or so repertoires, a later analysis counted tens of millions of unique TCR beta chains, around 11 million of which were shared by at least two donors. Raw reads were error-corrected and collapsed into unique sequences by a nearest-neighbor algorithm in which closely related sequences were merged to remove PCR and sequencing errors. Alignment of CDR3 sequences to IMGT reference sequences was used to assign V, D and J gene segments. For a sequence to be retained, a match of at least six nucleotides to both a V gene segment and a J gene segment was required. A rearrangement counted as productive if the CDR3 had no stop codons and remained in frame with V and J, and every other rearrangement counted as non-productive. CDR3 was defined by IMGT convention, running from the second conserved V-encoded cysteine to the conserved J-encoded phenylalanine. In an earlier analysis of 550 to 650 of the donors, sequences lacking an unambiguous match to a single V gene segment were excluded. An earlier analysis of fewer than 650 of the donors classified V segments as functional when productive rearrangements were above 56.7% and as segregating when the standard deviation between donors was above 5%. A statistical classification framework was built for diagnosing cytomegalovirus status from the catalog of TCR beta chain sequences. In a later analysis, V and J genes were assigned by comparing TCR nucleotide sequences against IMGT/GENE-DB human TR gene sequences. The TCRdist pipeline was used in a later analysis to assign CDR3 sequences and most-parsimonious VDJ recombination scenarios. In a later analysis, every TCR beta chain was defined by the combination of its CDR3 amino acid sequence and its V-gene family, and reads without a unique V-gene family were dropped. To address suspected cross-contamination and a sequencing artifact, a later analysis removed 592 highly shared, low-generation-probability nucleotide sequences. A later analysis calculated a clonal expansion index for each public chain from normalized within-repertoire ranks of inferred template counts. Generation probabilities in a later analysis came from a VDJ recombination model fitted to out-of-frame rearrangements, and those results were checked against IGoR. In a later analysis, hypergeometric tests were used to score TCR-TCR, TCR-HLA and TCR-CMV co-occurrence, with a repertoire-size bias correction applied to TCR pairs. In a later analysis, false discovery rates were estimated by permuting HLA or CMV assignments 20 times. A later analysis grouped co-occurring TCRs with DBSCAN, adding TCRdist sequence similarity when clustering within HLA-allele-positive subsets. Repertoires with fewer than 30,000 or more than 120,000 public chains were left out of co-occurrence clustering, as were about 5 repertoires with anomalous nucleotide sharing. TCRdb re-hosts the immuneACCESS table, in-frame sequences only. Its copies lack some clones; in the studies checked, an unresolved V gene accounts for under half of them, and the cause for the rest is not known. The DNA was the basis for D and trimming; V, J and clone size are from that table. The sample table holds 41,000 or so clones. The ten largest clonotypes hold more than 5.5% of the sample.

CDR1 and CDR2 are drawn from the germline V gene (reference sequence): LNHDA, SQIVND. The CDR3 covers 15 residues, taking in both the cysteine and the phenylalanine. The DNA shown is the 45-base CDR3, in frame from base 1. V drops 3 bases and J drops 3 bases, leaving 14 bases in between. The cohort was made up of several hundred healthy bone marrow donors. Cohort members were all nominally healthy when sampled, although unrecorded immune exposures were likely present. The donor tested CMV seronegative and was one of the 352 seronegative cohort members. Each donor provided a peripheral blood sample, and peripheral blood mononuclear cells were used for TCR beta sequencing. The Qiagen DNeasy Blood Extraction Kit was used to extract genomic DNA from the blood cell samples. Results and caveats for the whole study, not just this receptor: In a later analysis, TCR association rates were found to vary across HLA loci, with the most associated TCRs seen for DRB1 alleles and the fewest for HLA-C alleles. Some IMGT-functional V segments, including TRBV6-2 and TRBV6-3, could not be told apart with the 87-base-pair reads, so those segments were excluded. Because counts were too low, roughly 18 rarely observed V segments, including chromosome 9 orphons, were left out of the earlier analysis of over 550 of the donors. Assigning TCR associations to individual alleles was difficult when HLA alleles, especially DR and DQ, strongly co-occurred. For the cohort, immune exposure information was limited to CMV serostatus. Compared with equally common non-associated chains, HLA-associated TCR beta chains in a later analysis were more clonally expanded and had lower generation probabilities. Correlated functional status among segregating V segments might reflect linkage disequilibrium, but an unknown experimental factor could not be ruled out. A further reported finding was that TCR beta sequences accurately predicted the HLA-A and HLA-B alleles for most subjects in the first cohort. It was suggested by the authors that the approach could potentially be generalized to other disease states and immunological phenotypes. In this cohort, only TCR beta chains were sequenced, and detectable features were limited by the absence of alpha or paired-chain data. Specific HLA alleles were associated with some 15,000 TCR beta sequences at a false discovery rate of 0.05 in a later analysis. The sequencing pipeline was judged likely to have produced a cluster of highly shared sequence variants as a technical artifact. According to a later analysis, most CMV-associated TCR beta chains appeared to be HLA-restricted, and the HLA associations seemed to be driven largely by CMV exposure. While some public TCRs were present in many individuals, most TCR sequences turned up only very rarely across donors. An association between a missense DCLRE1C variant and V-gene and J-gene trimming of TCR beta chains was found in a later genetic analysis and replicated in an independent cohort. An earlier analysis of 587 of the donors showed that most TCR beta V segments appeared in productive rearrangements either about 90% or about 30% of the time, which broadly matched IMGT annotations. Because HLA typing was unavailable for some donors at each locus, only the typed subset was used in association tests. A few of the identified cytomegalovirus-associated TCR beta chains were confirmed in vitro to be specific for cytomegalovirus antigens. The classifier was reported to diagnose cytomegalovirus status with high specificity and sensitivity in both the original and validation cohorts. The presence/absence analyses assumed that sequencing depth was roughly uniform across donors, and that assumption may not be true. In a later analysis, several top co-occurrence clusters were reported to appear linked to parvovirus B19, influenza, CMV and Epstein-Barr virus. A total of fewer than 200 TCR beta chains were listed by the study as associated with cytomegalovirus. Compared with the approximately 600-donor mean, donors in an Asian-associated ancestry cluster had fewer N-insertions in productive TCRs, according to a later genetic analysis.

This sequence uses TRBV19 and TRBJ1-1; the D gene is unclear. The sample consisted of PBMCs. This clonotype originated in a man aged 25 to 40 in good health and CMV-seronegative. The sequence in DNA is TGTGCCAGTAGTATTTATGTAGACACTCACACTGAAGCTTTCTTT. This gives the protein CASSIYVDTHTEAFF.